A single sample gave rise to the 7 T cell receptor beta chains below, sequenced in a study of cytomegalovirus exposure and HLA in healthy donors. Primers for the PCR totalled 60 Vbeta and 13 Jbeta. Some clones are missing from TCRdb's copy, which holds only in-frame ones; the method was immunoSEQ multiplex PCR. The sample carries 130,000 to 150,000 clones, roughly 70% recorded once. Input material: PBMCs. These receptors all stem from a man between 60 and 75 years old in good health and CMV-seronegative.

V and J are TRBV19 and TRBJ2-3; 11 bases agree with TRBD2. Germline V gives CDR1 LNHDA, CDR2 SQIVND (reference sequence). The CDR3 length is 14 residues. The junction had 2 bases not matched to a gene; V was cut back by 6 bases and J by 3 bases. The chain's CDR3 is CASSSSGRTDTQYF. The DNA of the CDR3 is TGTGCCAGTAGCTCTAGCGGGAGGACAGATACGCAGTATTTT.

The rearrangement joins TRBV6-5 to TRBJ2-3; maybe TRBD1 (5 bases). This CDR3 has 15 amino acids. With 6 bases removed from V and 2 bases from J, the gap between germline ends came to 15 bases. CDR1 is MNHEY and CDR2 is SVGAGI in the germline V gene. The DNA for the CDR3 is TGTGCCAGCAGACCTGACAGCCTTTACACAGATACGCAGTATTTT. It encodes CASRPDSLYTDTQYF.

The chain recombines TRBV7-3 with TRBJ2-3, with 8 bases aligning to TRBD1. With 4 bases clipped from V and 5 bases from J, the junction kept 5 bases outside the gene matches. This CDR3 is 14 amino acids long. The germline V gene encodes CDR1 SGHTA and CDR2 FQGTGA. The CDR3 reads CASSSGQEEDTQYF. The CDR3 DNA follows: TGTGCCAGCAGCTCGGGACAGGAAGAAGATACGCAGTATTTT.

This clone was detected a few times. The chain combines TRBV2 with TRBJ2-7, with 7 bases identical to TRBD2. The V gene's germline CDR1 is SNHLY and CDR2 FYNNEI. The J segment lost 1 base and the V segment lost 4 bases, leaving 13 bases of the junction unmatched. The CDR3 sequence is 17 residues long. The CDR3, as DNA: TGTGCCAGCAGTGGACCTTCGACGGGAGGACCTTCCTACGAGCAGTACTTC. Amino acids: CASSGPSTGGPSYEQYF. The variable domain in full, with the rest retrieved from reference TRBV2 and TRBJ2-7, is EPEVTQTPSHQVTQMGQEVILRCVPISNHLYFYWYRQILGQKVEFLVSFYNNEISEKSEIFDDQFSVERPDGSNFTLKIRSTKLEDSAMYFCASSGPSTGGPSYEQYFGPGTRLTVT.

V and J are TRBV6-6 and TRBJ2-3; 8 bases agree with TRBD2. This CDR3 has 15 amino acids. Germline loops: CDR1 MNHNY, CDR2 SVGAGI (reference sequence). The V segment lost 7 bases and the J segment 2 bases; nucleotides outside the gene matches: 8. The CDR3: CASTITSGPTDTQYF. The CDR3 DNA sequence: TGTGCCAGCACAATTACTAGCGGTCCCACAGATACGCAGTATTTT.

The chain couples TRBV27 to TRBJ1-1; 8 bases line up with TRBD1. Germline values: CDR1 MNHEY, CDR2 SMNVEV (reference sequence). The ends lost 2 bases at V and 3 bases at J; junction bases unmatched: 14. There are 18 residues in the CDR3. CDR3 sequence: CASSLGGRAGGRDTEAFF. Here the CDR3 DNA reads TGTGCCAGCAGTTTAGGCGGTAGGGCAGGGGGCAGAGACACTGAAGCTTTCTTT.

The genes are TRBV6-5 and TRBJ1-1; a possible D gene is TRBD1 (6 bases). This CDR3 is built from 12 residues. CDR1 is MNHEY and CDR2 is SVGAGI in the germline V gene. Between the trimmed V and J ends, which lost 8 bases and 3 bases, there was a span of 10 bases. CDR3: CASQQGDTEAFF. The CDR3 region has the DNA TGTGCCAGCCAACAGGGAGACACTGAAGCTTTCTTT.